This T cell receptor (beta chain) comes out of a study of blood T cell repertoires in COVID-19. Libraries were prepared by immunoSEQ multiplex PCR; TCRdb keeps only in-frame clonotypes and omits some of them. The table lists 85,000 to 90,000 clones, 86% of them singletons, with roughly 27% in the top ten. In germline, CDR1 is SGDLS, CDR2 YYNGEE. V was cut by 5 bases and J by 0 bases, with 9 bases left in between. The CDR3 consists of 14 residues. Notes on this clone: Other DNA sequences in this specimen translate into the identical CDR3.

The rearrangement joins TRBV9 to TRBJ1-5; D remains unclear. The source is a human donor in a cohort sampled during active COVID-19. The sequenced sample was peripheral blood. The CDR3 DNA reads TGTGCCAGCAGTGTCAGTTATAGCAATCAGCCCCAGCATTTT. This sequence encodes CASSVSYSNQPQHF. Full variable domain (outside the CDR3, taken from reference TRBV9 and TRBJ1-5): DSGVTQTPKHLITATGQRVTLRCSPRSGDLSVYWYQQSLDQGLQFLIQYYNGEERAKGNILERFSAQQFPDLHSELNLSSLELGDSALYFCASSVSYSNQPQHFGDGTRLSIL.